This paragraph covers one TCR beta chain sequence. The specificity of this receptor is unknown. Base-call qualities are not available, and no considerably larger clone is one nucleotide away. The sample belongs to a study of response to subunit inactivated influenza vaccine (dated by TCRdb to the late 2010s). Describing the broader study: Deep quantitative profiling of the T cell receptor repertoire was used in the study to follow responses to a trivalent subunit inactivated influenza vaccine. Points the paper makes about the study in general: It was suggested by the authors that each seasonal influenza vaccination may recruit only a limited number of new T cells.

Reading the germline V gene gives CDR1 SGHRS and CDR2 YFSETQ. The CDR3 measures 13 amino acids from cysteine to phenylalanine. Only CDR3 DNA is held: 39 bases, read in frame from base 1. V is shortened by 0 bases, J by 2 bases, and the region joining them spans 5 bases. Library method: RT-PCR. Sequenced on an Illumina HiSeq 2500. TCRdb ran its own pipeline on the public reads, namely fastp trimming at Q25 and MiXCR clone calling, and kept in-frame beta chains. Merged by CDR3 protein, the rows form single entries marked with the most common genes and DNA. The sample data list hundreds of thousands of distinct CDR3 sequences, and 25% of these were observed just once. The top ten hold around 1.8% of the sample.

The sequences come from CD4+ T cells sorted from PBMCs, collected roughly 5 days after vaccination. Here the chain combines TRBV5-1 and TRBJ1-2, with the identity of the D gene unclear. The clonotype comes from a man in his fifties or sixties who received an inactivated influenza vaccine. Donor details come from another sample of the same person, matched by shared clones. The DNA is TGCGCCAGCAGCTTGGACGTCAACTATGGCTACACCTTC. Its product reads: CASSLDVNYGYTF.